The rows below give T cell receptor beta chains drawn from one sample of a study of shared clonotypes between healthy human individuals. TCRdb's table, derived via immunoSEQ multiplex PCR, lists solely in-frame clones and lacks some. This table has about 2.4 million clones, around nine tenths appearing once. The sequenced sample was naive CD4+ T cells sorted from blood. The source is a young man in good health. The CDR3 runs from the conserved cysteine through the conserved F or W. A D gene is named only where the DNA matches it firmly. Not all rows give a size; the values are once, few, many and, for expanded clones, a class.

>once|TRBJ2-1|TRBV5-1|-
CASSLVSEGHGEQFF
TGCGCCAGCAGCTTGGTGTCAGAAGGGCATGGTGAGCAGTTCTTC
>-|TRBJ2-5|TRBV7-2|-
CASSSTYGETQYF
TGTGCCAGCAGCTCCACCTACGGGGAGACCCAGTACTTC
>-|TRBJ1-3|TRBV7-8|-
CASSLMGNTIYF
TGTGCCAGCAGCTTAATGGGAAACACCATATATTTT
>-|TRBJ1-5|TRBV29-1|-
CSVGPGVSSYYSNQPQHF
TGCAGCGTCGGCCCAGGGGTCAGTTCTTACTATAGCAATCAGCCCCAGCATTTT
>once|TRBJ2-3|TRBV7-2|TRBD1
CASSLDRGRLRTATDTQYF
TGTGCCAGCAGCTTAGACAGGGGGCGACTGCGGACTGCCACAGATACGCAGTATTTT
>-|TRBJ2-5|TRBV11-2|-
CASQQGGQGETQYF
TGTGCCAGCCAACAAGGAGGTCAAGGGGAGACCCAGTACTTC
>-|TRBJ2-1|TRBV2|TRBD2
CASRGLAFSGNEQFF
TGTGCCAGCAGGGGACTAGCATTTTCCGGTAATGAGCAGTTCTTC
>-|TRBJ2-3|TRBV28|-
CASSGSLGLTDTQYF
TGTGCCAGCAGTGGGTCCCTGGGACTCACAGATACGCAGTATTTT
>-|TRBJ2-1|TRBV7-9|TRBD1
CASSFLTGSSYNEQFF
TGTGCCAGCAGCTTCCTGACAGGGAGCTCCTACAATGAGCAGTTCTTC
>once|TRBJ2-1|TRBV6-6|TRBD2
CASSYEGLAGRYEQFF
TGTGCCAGCAGTTACGAAGGACTAGCGGGGAGGTATGAGCAGTTCTTC
>-|TRBJ1-2|TRBV9|TRBD1
CASSLGTGDGYGYTF
TGTGCCAGCAGCTTAGGGACAGGGGATGGCTATGGCTACACCTTC
>-|TRBJ2-4|TRBV14|TRBD2
CASSQEAGGVDGKNIQYF
TGTGCCAGCAGCCAAGAAGCGGGGGGGGTCGACGGCAAAAACATTCAGTACTTC
>-|TRBJ2-3|TRBV29-1|TRBD1
CSVYRGPTDTQYF
TGCAGCGTTTACAGGGGGCCCACAGATACGCAGTATTTT
>-|TRBJ1-2|TRBV19|-
CASSYDSNYGYTF
TGTGCCAGTAGTTACGACAGCAACTATGGCTACACCTTC
>-|TRBJ2-7|TRBV15|TRBD2
CATSGGLAGYEQYF
TGTGCCACCAGCGGCGGACTAGCGGGCTACGAGCAGTACTTC
>few|TRBJ1-1|TRBV28|-
CASKSGPNTEAFF
TGTGCCAGCAAGTCAGGGCCGAACACTGAAGCTTTCTTT
>-|TRBJ2-5|TRBV7-2|-
CASSQFIQETQYF
TGTGCCAGCAGCCAATTTATCCAAGAGACCCAGTACTTC
>-|TRBJ1-1|TRBV27|-
CASSREGLLKNTEAFF
TGTGCCAGCAGCAGAGAGGGACTGTTGAAGAACACTGAAGCTTTCTTT
>-|TRBJ1-5|TRBV7-2|-
CASSSRTGEPQHF
TGTGCCAGCAGCTCCAGGACGGGTGAGCCCCAGCATTTT
>once|TRBJ2-6|TRBV30|-
CAAWGYSGANVLTF
TGTGCTGCATGGGGGTACTCTGGGGCCAACGTCCTGACTTTC
>-|TRBJ2-1|TRBV7-2|-
CASSLAQMNEQFF
TGTGCCAGCAGCTTAGCCCAGATGAATGAGCAGTTCTTC
>-|TRBJ2-7|TRBV4-2|-
CASSQARGGDEQYF
TGTGCCAGCAGCCAAGCCAGGGGGGGGGACGAGCAGTACTTC
>once|TRBJ1-2|TRBV9|-
CASSVGAGDIFRGYTF
TGTGCCAGCAGCGTAGGGGCAGGGGACATCTTCAGAGGCTACACCTTC
>-|TRBJ2-2|TRBV27|TRBD1
CASSNRGRTGELFF
TGTGCCAGCAGTAACAGGGGGCGTACCGGGGAGCTGTTTTTT
>-|TRBJ1-5|TRBV5-1|-
CASSLGLTSNQPQHF
TGCGCCAGCAGCTTGGGCCTTACTAGCAATCAGCCCCAGCATTTT
>few|TRBJ1-5|TRBV2|TRBD1
CASSSTGDNQPQHF
TGTGCCAGCAGTAGTACAGGGGACAATCAGCCCCAGCATTTT
>-|TRBJ1-5|TRBV6-5|-
CASSYEVRAQPQHF
TGTGCCAGCAGTTATGAGGTCAGGGCTCAGCCCCAGCATTTT
>-|TRBJ1-5|TRBV30|TRBD1
CAWRTGGDRQPQHF
TGTGCCTGGAGGACAGGGGGTGACCGACAGCCCCAGCATTTT
>-|TRBJ2-1|TRBV6-5|-
CASMGWGEQFF
TGTGCCAGCATGGGGTGGGGTGAGCAGTTCTTC
>once|TRBJ2-1|TRBV5-1|TRBD1
CASSLSPQGASDEQFF
TGCGCCAGCAGCTTATCACCACAGGGGGCATCAGATGAGCAGTTCTTC
>-|TRBJ2-1|TRBV30|-
CAWSPDTYNEQFF
TGTGCCTGGAGTCCGGATACTTACAATGAGCAGTTCTTC
>-|TRBJ1-1|TRBV5-6|TRBD1
CASSPDRAMGTEAFF
TGTGCCAGCAGCCCGGACAGGGCGATGGGAACTGAAGCTTTCTTT
>-|TRBJ2-7|TRBV6-6|TRBD1
CASRPGTGEFQQYF
TGTGCCAGCAGGCCCGGGACAGGTGAATTCCAGCAGTACTTC
>-|TRBJ2-6|TRBV5-1|TRBD1
CASSWITGGPGANVLTF
TGCGCCAGCAGCTGGATTACAGGGGGCCCTGGGGCCAACGTCCTGACTTTC
>-|TRBJ1-4|TRBV6-6|-
CASSSQDPWEKLFF
TGTGCCAGCAGTTCCCAGGATCCATGGGAAAAACTGTTTTTT
>-|TRBJ2-5|TRBV10-2|-
CASSALQGRGETQYF
TGCGCCAGCAGTGCGTTACAGGGACGAGGGGAGACCCAGTACTTC
>-|TRBJ1-4|TRBV11-2|-
CASSLVGANEKLFF
TGTGCCAGCAGCTTAGTCGGCGCTAATGAAAAACTGTTTTTT
>-|TRBJ1-3|TRBV15|TRBD1
CATSRVVGQAIQAGNTIYF
TGTGCCACCAGCAGAGTGGTTGGACAGGCAATCCAAGCTGGAAACACCATATATTTT
>-|TRBJ1-2|TRBV6-5|-
CASSPGTTRRGYTF
TGTGCCAGCAGCCCCGGGACCACGAGGCGAGGCTACACCTTC
>-|TRBJ1-1|TRBV19|-
CASSISVNTEAFF
TGTGCCAGTAGTATATCGGTGAACACTGAAGCTTTCTTT
>once|TRBJ1-2|TRBV25-1|TRBD1
CASSVGQGGSYGYTF
TGTGCCAGCAGCGTGGGACAGGGGGGCAGCTATGGCTACACCTTC
>-|TRBJ1-3|TRBV7-2|-
CASSLPGGTFFSGNTIYF
TGTGCCAGCAGCTTACCAGGCGGGACATTCTTCAGCGGAAACACCATATATTTT
>-|TRBJ1-5|TRBV19|-
CASSNFPGPQHF
TGTGCCAGTAGTAATTTCCCTGGGCCCCAGCATTTT
>-|TRBJ1-1|TRBV19|-
CASSPIDRNTEAFF
TGTGCCAGTAGTCCTATTGACAGGAACACTGAAGCTTTCTTT
>-|TRBJ2-7|TRBV2|TRBD1
CASRRDRVFNEQYF
TGTGCCAGCAGACGGGACAGGGTTTTCAACGAGCAGTACTTC
>-|TRBJ1-2|TRBV6-5|TRBD1
CASSYSRGDYGYTF
TGTGCCAGCAGTTACTCCAGGGGGGACTATGGCTACACCTTC
>few|TRBJ1-5|TRBV7-2|TRBD1
CASSLGTGLGQPQHF
TGTGCCAGCAGCTTAGGGACAGGGTTAGGTCAGCCCCAGCATTTT
>-|TRBJ2-5|TRBV5-1|-
CASGDWGAVETQYF
TGCGCCAGCGGCGACTGGGGGGCCGTAGAGACCCAGTACTTC
>-|TRBJ2-5|TRBV6-1|-
CASSESKQGGQETQYF
TGTGCCAGCAGTGAAAGTAAACAGGGGGGGCAAGAGACCCAGTACTTC
>-|TRBJ1-2|TRBV2|-
CASSLGNSNYGYTF
TGTGCCAGCAGTTTAGGGAATTCTAACTATGGCTACACCTTC
>-|TRBJ1-1|TRBV9|-
CASSESGGKAFF
TGTGCCAGCAGCGAGTCGGGGGGAAAAGCTTTCTTT
>-|TRBJ2-3|TRBV6-1|-
CASSRTWAIDTQYF
TGTGCCAGCAGTCGCACGTGGGCTATAGATACGCAGTATTTT
>-|TRBJ1-4|TRBV21-1|-
CASSKGDKNEKLFF
TGTGCCAGCAGCAAAGGAGACAAAAATGAAAAACTGTTTTTT
>-|TRBJ2-5|TRBV5-1|-
CASSLEVSETQYF
TGCGCCAGCAGCTTGGAGGTCTCAGAGACCCAGTACTTC
>few|TRBJ1-5|TRBV27|-
CASSKDSPSNQPQHF
TGTGCCAGCAGTAAGGACTCTCCTAGCAATCAGCCCCAGCATTTT
>-|TRBJ2-7|TRBV10-3|TRBD1
CATQPGQGAYEQYF
TGTGCCACCCAACCGGGACAGGGGGCCTACGAGCAGTACTTC
>-|TRBJ1-5|TRBV6-1|-
CASITGVTSNQPQHF
TGTGCCTCAATCACGGGAGTAACTAGCAATCAGCCCCAGCATTTT
>-|TRBJ2-7|TRBV5-1|TRBD1
CASSLQGSAYEQYF
TGCGCCAGCAGCTTACAGGGGTCCGCCTACGAGCAGTACTTC
>-|TRBJ2-5|TRBV19|TRBD2
CASSPGRGDSYQETQYF
TGTGCCAGTAGTCCCGGGCGGGGGGATTCGTACCAAGAGACCCAGTACTTC